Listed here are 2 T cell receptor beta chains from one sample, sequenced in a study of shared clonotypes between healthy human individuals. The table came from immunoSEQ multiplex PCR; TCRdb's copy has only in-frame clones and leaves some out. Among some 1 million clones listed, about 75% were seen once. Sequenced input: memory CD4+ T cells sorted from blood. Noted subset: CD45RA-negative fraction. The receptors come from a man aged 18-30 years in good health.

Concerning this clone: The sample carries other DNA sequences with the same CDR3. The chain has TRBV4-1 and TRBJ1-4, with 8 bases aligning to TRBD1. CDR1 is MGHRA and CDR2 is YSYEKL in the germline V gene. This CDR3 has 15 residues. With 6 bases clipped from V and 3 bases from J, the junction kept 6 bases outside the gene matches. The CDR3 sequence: CASSYGTGPNEKLFF. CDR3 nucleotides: TGCGCCAGCAGTTACGGGACAGGTCCTAATGAAAAACTGTTTTTT.

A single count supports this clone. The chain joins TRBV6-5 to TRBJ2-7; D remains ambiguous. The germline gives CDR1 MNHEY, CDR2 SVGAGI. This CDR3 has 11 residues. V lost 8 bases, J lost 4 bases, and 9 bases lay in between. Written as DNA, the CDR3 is TGTGCCAGCGGCTCGGAATACGAGCAGTACTTC. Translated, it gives CASGSEYEQYF.